These T cell receptor beta chains were read from a single sample in a study of blood T cell repertoires in COVID-19. Profiling relied on immunoSEQ multiplex PCR, and the TCRdb table lists in-frame clones only, not all of them. The table includes approximately 22,000 clones, around four fifths detected once. The sample was peripheral blood. The receptors were sampled from a woman in her seventies with COVID-19, enrolled during active disease. Both conserved end residues are part of each CDR3. D genes are given only for firm matches. The listing skips clone size in some rows; elsewhere it reads once, few, many or a size class.

D	V	J	size	CDR3	DNA
-	TRBV2	TRBJ2-7	-	CASSENVLYEQYF	TGTGCCAGCAGTGAAAACGTACTCTACGAGCAGTACTTC
TRBD1	TRBV19	TRBJ1-4	-	CASTGTDNEKLFF	TGTGCCAGTACCGGGACAGATAATGAAAAACTGTTTTTT
TRBD1	TRBV6-5	TRBJ2-7	-	CASRVGQGARGEQYF	TGTGCCAGCAGGGTCGGACAGGGGGCGAGAGGCGAGCAGTACTTC
-	TRBV3-1/TRBV3-2	TRBJ1-2	-	CASSQESHGYTF	TGTGCCAGCAGCCAAGAAAGCCATGGCTACACCTTC
-	TRBV7-6	TRBJ2-7	once	CASSLGGDSYEQYF	TGTGCCAGCAGCTTAGGGGGGGATTCCTACGAGCAGTACTTC
-	TRBV7-2	TRBJ2-2	-	CASSFRDGPGELFF	TGTGCCAGCAGCTTCAGGGATGGGCCGGGGGAGCTGTTTTTT
-	TRBV19	TRBJ1-1	-	CASSTYGQTEAFF	TGTGCCAGTAGCACATATGGACAGACTGAAGCTTTCTTT
TRBD1	TRBV6-6	TRBJ2-7	-	CASSSPRTGSHEQYF	TGTGCCAGCAGCTCCCCTCGGACAGGGTCCCACGAGCAGTACTTC
-	TRBV3-1/TRBV3-2	TRBJ1-2	-	CASSRGDLNYGYTF	TGTGCCAGCAGCCGGGGGGACCTTAACTATGGCTACACCTTC
-	TRBV29-1	TRBJ1-2	few	CSVEHMAHYGYTF	TGCAGCGTTGAACATATGGCCCACTATGGCTACACCTTC
TRBD2	TRBV7-9	TRBJ2-5	-	CASSLGLAGETQYF	TGTGCCAGCAGCTTGGGACTAGCAGGGGAGACCCAGTACTTC
-	TRBV19	TRBJ1-5	-	CASSVTPSNQPQHF	TGTGCCAGTAGTGTGACACCTAGCAATCAGCCCCAGCATTTT
-	TRBV18	TRBJ1-2	once	CASSPGWENYGYTF	TGTGCCAGCTCACCGGGGTGGGAGAACTATGGCTACACCTTC
TRBD2	TRBV7-6	TRBJ2-2	-	CASSSLLAGDTGELFF	TGTGCCAGCAGCTCCCTACTAGCGGGAGACACCGGGGAGCTGTTTTTT
TRBD1	TRBV7-9	TRBJ2-5	-	CASSLMTGVETQYF	TGTGCCAGCAGCTTAATGACAGGGGTAGAGACCCAGTACTTC
TRBD2	TRBV7-2	TRBJ2-7	once	CASSFSGGAEYEQYF	TGTGCCAGCAGCTTCAGCGGGGGGGCCGAGTACGAGCAGTACTTC
-	TRBV5-8	TRBJ1-5	-	CASSLGVGGSNQPQHF	TGTGCCAGCAGCTTGGGAGTAGGAGGTAGCAATCAGCCCCAGCATTTT
TRBD1	TRBV13	TRBJ1-2	-	CASSYGQGLAIYGYTF	TGTGCCAGCAGCTATGGACAGGGTTTGGCTATCTATGGCTACACCTTC
-	TRBV28	TRBJ1-5	-	CASRPPGSSNQPQHF	TGTGCCAGCAGACCCCCGGGGAGTAGCAATCAGCCCCAGCATTTT
-	TRBV5-6	TRBJ1-5	-	CASSLSVVSNQPQHF	TGTGCCAGCAGCTTGTCAGTGGTTAGCAATCAGCCCCAGCATTTT
TRBD1	TRBV6-5	TRBJ1-2	-	CASRGQGRKPGYTF	TGTGCCAGCAGGGGACAGGGGCGAAAGCCTGGCTACACCTTC
-	TRBV15	TRBJ2-1	-	CATSRGLASSYNEQFF	TGTGCCACCAGCAGAGGGCTAGCGAGCTCCTACAATGAGCAGTTCTTC